The next 15 T cell receptor beta chains were all read from a single sample in a study of human T cells and chemical hapten exposure. Time point of the sample: pre-sensitization, week 0. This sample's treatment: therapeutic diphenylcyclopropenone sensitization with weekly scalp DPC. Each CDR3 protein is one row after TCRdb ran MiXCR on the RACE reads. The repertoire holds some 300,000 distinct CDR3 sequences, with approximately 5.8% as singletons. This sample comprised whole blood, obtained in connection with sensitization to the hapten diphenylcyclopropenone (DPC). The source of these receptors is a woman aged 18-29 years with alopecia areata. Some clones in this sample may be carry-over from other donors' samples.

Here the CDR3 reads CASSVGGWYEQYF. CDR3 DNA sequence: TGTGCCAGCAGCGTAGGGGGGTGGTACGAGCAGTACTTC. V is TRBV9 and J is TRBJ2-7; D possibly uses TRBD1 or TRBD2 (5 bases each). Trimming stripped 0 bases from V and 4 bases from J, with 8 bases between. CDR3 length equals 13 residues. Germline V gene lookup returns CDR1 SGDLS and CDR2 YYNGEE.

In its sample, this clonotype was seen many times. The chain combines TRBV7-2 with TRBJ1-5; D is uncertain. Trimming left V 1 base short and J 6 bases short, with 7 bases between. The CDR3 loop spans 13 amino acids. Germline V gene lookup returns CDR1 SGHTA and CDR2 FQGNSA. CDR3 sequence reads: CASSLEGAQPQHF. The CDR3 bases are TGTGCCAGCAGCTTAGAGGGAGCTCAGCCCCAGCATTTT. Filled out from reference TRBV7-2 and TRBJ1-5, the complete variable domain reads GAGVSQSPSNKVTEKGKDVELRCDPISGHTALYWYRQSLGQGLEFLIYFQGNSAPDKSGLPSDRFSAERTGGSVSTLTIQRTQQEDSAVYLCASSLEGAQPQHFGDGTRLSIL.

The chain is built from TRBV2 and TRBJ2-1; 7 bases match TRBD1. Trimming at V came to 5 bases and at J to 5 bases, leaving 6 bases not matched to a gene. Germline V gene lookup returns CDR1 SNHLY and CDR2 FYNNEI. CDR3 length equals 14 residues. CDR3 nucleotide sequence: TGTGCCAGCAGTCTACAGGGGATAAACAATGAGCAGTTCTTC. This codes for CASSLQGINNEQFF.

In its sample, this clonotype was seen a few times. The rearrangement joins TRBV4-3 to TRBJ2-1, with 9 bases identical to TRBD2. CDR3 size: 16 residues. After removal of 6 bases from V and 5 bases from J, the junction contained 11 bases not matched to a gene. CDR1 and CDR2 from the germline V gene are LGHNA and YSLEER. CDR3 DNA: TGCGCCAGCAGTCAACCGGGACTAGCCACCCACAATGAGCAGTTCTTC. Its protein is CASSQPGLATHNEQFF.

The sample holds many counts of this clonotype. The genes are TRBV12-3 or TRBV12-4 and TRBJ2-1; 15 bases match TRBD2. This CDR3 has 18 amino acids. V dropped 7 bases and J dropped 9; count of bases not matched to a gene: 16. The CDR3 loop is CASTFSGTSGGFGSEQFF. The DNA of the CDR3 is TGTGCCAGCACCTTTTCCGGGACTAGCGGGGGGTTTGGGAGTGAGCAGTTCTTC.

The V gene is TRBV4-2, the J gene TRBJ2-5, with a weak D call TRBD2 (6 bases). Per germline, CDR1 LGHNA and CDR2 YNFKEQ. The CDR3 is made up of 15 amino acids. V was clipped by 0 bases and J by 4 bases, with 12 bases between them. The DNA of the CDR3 is TGTGCCAGCAGCCAAGATGTCAGGGAGGTAGAGACCCAGTACTTC. It is translated as CASSQDVREVETQYF.

This sequence joins TRBV4-2 and TRBJ2-1, with 12 positions matching TRBD2. Trimming at V came to 2 bases and at J to 5 bases, leaving 1 base not matched to a gene. Germline CDR1 is LGHNA and CDR2 is YNFKEQ. The CDR3 is made up of 15 amino acids. CDR3 sequence reads: CASSQPSGGDNEQFF. The CDR3 DNA follows: TGTGCCAGCAGCCAACCTAGCGGGGGGGACAATGAGCAGTTCTTC.

The V and J genes are TRBV5-1 and TRBJ2-3; D remains ambiguous. V lost 5 bases, J lost 2 bases, and 12 bases lay in between. The length of the CDR3 is 14 residues. Germline CDR1 reads SGHRS; CDR2 reads YFSETQ. The CDR3 nucleotides are TGCGCCAGCAGTTGGGCAGATAACACAGATACGCAGTATTTT. Encoded protein: CASSWADNTDTQYF. Using reference TRBV5-1 and TRBJ2-3 for the parts outside the CDR3, the full variable domain is KAGVTQTPRYLIKTRGQQVTLSCSPISGHRSVSWYQQTPGQGLQFLFEYFSETQRNKGNFPGRFSGRQFSNSRSEMNVSTLELGDSALYLCASSWADNTDTQYFGPGTRLTVL.

V usage is TRBV3-1 and J usage is TRBJ1-2; a possible D gene is TRBD1 (5 bases). This CDR3 contains 15 residues. CDR1 and CDR2 (germline): LGHDT, YNNKEL (reference sequence). The germline V and J ends were trimmed by 1 base and 4 bases, with 13 bases remaining between them. CDR3 sequence: CASSQGFQGVYGYTF. CDR3 coding DNA: TGTGCCAGCAGCCAAGGTTTTCAGGGCGTCTATGGCTACACCTTC.

This clonotype was recorded many times. The chain links TRBV5-1 to TRBJ2-6, with D perhaps assigned TRBD1 or TRBD2 (5 bases each). The CDR3 has 20 residues. Germline loops: CDR1 SGHRS, CDR2 YFSETQ. With 2 bases removed from V and 0 bases from J, the gap between germline ends came to 21 bases. The CDR3 DNA sequence: TGCGCCAGCAGCTTACCCGGGACCCGACACTCAAGCTCTGGGGCCAACGTCCTGACTTTC. It yields the protein CASSLPGTRHSSSGANVLTF.

This clonotype was counted a few times. This sequence joins TRBV11-2 and TRBJ2-1; D tentatively fits TRBD1 or TRBD2 (5 bases each). V shed 4 bases and J shed 9 bases, with 28 bases lying between them. The CDR3 is 18 residues long. Germline CDR1 is SGHAT and CDR2 is FQNNGV. The CDR3: CASSSTLSIGSGRSEQFF. The CDR3 coding sequence is TGTGCCAGCAGCTCCACCCTATCGATAGGGTCGGGGCGTAGTGAGCAGTTCTTC.

The V and J genes are TRBV6-2 or TRBV6-3 and TRBJ2-1; 14 nucleotides align to TRBD2. Germline lookup yields CDR1 MNHEY and CDR2 SVGEGT. The trim removed 6 bases at V and 7 bases at J, leaving 11 bases unmatched. This CDR3 has 17 amino acids. The CDR3 protein is CASRIRLAGGLRNEQFF. In DNA form, the CDR3 reads TGTGCCAGCAGGATTCGACTAGCGGGGGGGCTAAGGAATGAGCAGTTCTTC.

The V gene is TRBV3-1, the J gene TRBJ1-2; 7 positions match TRBD1. The CDR3 is 14 residues long. V was clipped by 4 bases and J by 7 bases; unmatched bases: 9. Germline V gene data show CDR1 as LGHDT and CDR2 as YNNKEL (reference sequence). CDR3 sequence reads: CASSLQGVLLGYTF. In DNA, the CDR3 is TGTGCCAGCAGCCTCCAGGGGGTACTGCTTGGCTACACCTTC.

Many counts were recorded for this clonotype. V gene TRBV7-3 combines with J gene TRBJ2-2, with D unclear. There are 16 residues in the CDR3. The germline V gene has CDR1 SGHTA and CDR2 FQGTGA. The V end was cut by 4 bases, the J end by 4 bases, with 16 bases between. For the CDR3, the DNA is TGTGCCAGCAGCTCCTCACTCCCCTCGGGCACCGGGGAGCTGTTTTTT. This gives the protein CASSSSLPSGTGELFF.

This clonotype was counted ten times or more. The V call is TRBV28, the J call TRBJ2-3; D is unclear. Trimming removed 6 bases from V and 4 bases from J, with 17 bases in between. Germline assignment: CDR1 MDHEN and CDR2 SYDVKM. This CDR3 has 15 residues. Here the CDR3 reads CASSLDPQKADTQYF. CDR3 nucleotides: TGTGCCAGCAGCTTAGACCCCCAAAAGGCAGATACGCAGTATTTT.